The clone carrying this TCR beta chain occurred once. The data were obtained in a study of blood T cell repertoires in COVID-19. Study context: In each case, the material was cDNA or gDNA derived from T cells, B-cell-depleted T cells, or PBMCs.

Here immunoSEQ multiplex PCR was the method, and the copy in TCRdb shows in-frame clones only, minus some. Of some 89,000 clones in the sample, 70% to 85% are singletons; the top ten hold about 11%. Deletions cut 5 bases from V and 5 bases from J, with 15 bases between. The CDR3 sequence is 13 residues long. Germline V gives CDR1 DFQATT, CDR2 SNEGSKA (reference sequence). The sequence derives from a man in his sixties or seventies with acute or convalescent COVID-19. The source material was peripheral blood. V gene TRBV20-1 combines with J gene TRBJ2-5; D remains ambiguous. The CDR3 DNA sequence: TGCAGTGCTTGTGCTAACGGGTGGGAGACCCAGTACTTC. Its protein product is CSACANGWETQYF.